A single T cell receptor (beta chain) is shown here with its context. The sample is drawn from a study of shared T cell receptors in the human thymus. Profiling relied on immunoSEQ multiplex PCR, and the TCRdb table lists in-frame clones only, not all of them. The sample has roughly 410,000 clones; approximately 95% are singletons. The CDR3 contains 16 residues. The J segment lost 7 bases and the V segment lost 4 bases, leaving 14 bases of the junction unmatched. Germline CDR1 reads SGDLS; CDR2 reads YYNGEE. Sequencing was carried out using thymocytes. The chain has TRBV9 and TRBJ1-2, with 9 nucleotides matching TRBD1. The TCR originated in a human donor. CDR3 amino acids: CASSPDRGAPMSGYTF. The CDR3 nucleotides are TGTGCCAGCAGCCCCGACAGGGGGGCGCCTATGAGTGGCTACACCTTC.